This note documents a single T cell receptor beta chain sequence. This clonotype was detected a few times. The antigen it recognizes is unknown. Per-base quality was not reported, and no clone a single base away is much larger than it. These data are taken from a study of identical twins (dated by TCRdb to 2016 to 2018). As for the study more broadly: To test whether fetal clonotypes persist, the study used deep sequencing on TCR alpha and beta repertoires from monozygotic twins, unrelated adults of various ages, and cord blood. Replicate twin experiments were performed at different times using different library preparation protocols to rule out contamination. Points the paper makes about the study in general: Conclusions relied on cross-sectional statistical analysis, since the same donors could not be followed over many years. Invariant T cells such as MAIT and iNKT could partly confound zero-insertion analyses, though diverse VJ usage argued against this for most clonotypes. Excess twin sharing in beta out-of-frame sequences was weaker because fewer shared sequences lowered the signal-to-noise ratio. Fewer insertions were carried by abundant cord blood beta clonotypes, a similar but weaker trend appeared in young adult naive repertoires, and no such trend appeared in memory repertoires. Compared with coincidental sharing between unrelated individuals, out-of-frame TCR alpha sequences shared between twins showed an excess of sequences with low generation probability. In monozygotic twins, out-of-frame TCR alpha sharing was systematically underestimated by recombination models, although the models agreed with sharing between unrelated individuals.

CDR1 and CDR2 (MNHEY, SVGAGI) derive from the germline V gene. CDR3 length: 15 amino acids, cysteine to phenylalanine. The CDR3 DNA has 45 bases and is translated from base 1. V is pruned by 2 bases and J by 3 bases, leaving 5 bases of the junction without a gene match. Every donor in the study was a healthy Caucasian. Three pairs of female monozygotic twins, all aged roughly 18 to 29 years, were included in the twin cohort. Peripheral blood mononuclear cells were used as the source from which RNA for TCR libraries was isolated. Library preparation used 5' RACE. Instrument on record: Illumina HiSeq 2000. A universal primer binding site was introduced by template switching, and a unique molecular identifier was present in the final cDNA, enabling accurate counting of TCR cDNA molecules. First-strand cDNA for TCR alpha and beta chains was synthesized from specific primers in the conserved constant-segment region. Each cDNA library was double barcoded, with a SMART-Mk sample barcode plus Illumina barcodes, to control for contamination. Two successive PCR steps introduced TruSeq adapter sequences along with Illumina sample barcodes. The Illumina HiSeq platform was used with custom primers to sequence TCR alpha and beta cDNA libraries. The authors' analysis ran thus. MiGEC was used to process raw reads and extract unique molecular identifiers, and MiXCR was used to find CDR3 positions. For each individual, recombination models were inferred using an EM algorithm with the repgenHMM and IGoR tools. Shared clonotypes were analyzed with the tcR package in R, and sharing was normalized by the product of cloneset sizes. Out-of-frame nonproductive sequences were analyzed to study raw recombination free of thymic and clonal selection effects. TCRdb reworked the public reads: Q25 trimming with fastp, MiXCR clone assembly, productive beta chains retained. Each entry is one CDR3 protein sequence, shown with its most common DNA and genes. TCRdb, not the original authors, processed these V and J calls. Counted in this sample were more than 600,000 distinct CDR3 sequences; about 20% of them appeared once. Roughly 13% of the sample lies in the top ten.

These records were also assigned to another study, of T cells expressing NK-cell markers. The second publication reports: Three sorted T-cell subsets (CD3+CD56+NKG2C+, CD3+CD56+NKG2C- and CD3+CD56-NKG2C+) from eight donors had their TCR beta-chain repertoires profiled. Among the eight sequenced donors, seven were HCMV-seropositive and one was HCMV-seronegative. In several experiments an anti-gammadeltaTCR antibody was added to restrict sorting to alphabetaTCR-expressing T cells. For about 6 donors, the dominant CD3+CD56+NKG2C+ clonotypes were among the top 10 CD8+ clonotypes and accounted for roughly 1.0-7.5% of CD8+ T cells. Those dominant clonotypes were again the most abundant among CD3+CD56-NKG2C+ cells in a handful of donors, at about 25-65%. Whether the expanded NKG2C-expressing T cell clones were specific for HCMV antigens was left unclear. The eight sequenced donors were randomly selected healthy volunteers, three men and five women. A commercial ELISA kit detecting HCMV-specific IgG in serum was used to determine HCMV serostatus. For several donors, unsorted PBMC were also used to sequence bulk peripheral blood T-cell repertoires. MIGEC was used to demultiplex reads and group the reads by UMI, and MiTCR was used to assemble and quantify clonotypes. To remove erroneous sequences, TCR cDNA sequences were retained only when supported by two or more reads. The tcR package was used for downstream repertoire analysis, and clonotypes were matched across fractions by CDR3 nucleotide sequence plus V segment. Antigen specificity was annotated against VDJdb with VDJmatch, allowing one amino acid substitution in CDR3.

Sequencing used PBMCs. The chain employs TRBV6-5 and TRBJ2-3, with TRBD2 matching 7 junction bases. This TCR came from a woman between 18 and 29 years old in good health. The CDR3 region reads CASSYGGRWTDTQYF. Here is the DNA: TGTGCCAGCAGTTACGGCGGGAGATGGACAGATACGCAGTATTTT.